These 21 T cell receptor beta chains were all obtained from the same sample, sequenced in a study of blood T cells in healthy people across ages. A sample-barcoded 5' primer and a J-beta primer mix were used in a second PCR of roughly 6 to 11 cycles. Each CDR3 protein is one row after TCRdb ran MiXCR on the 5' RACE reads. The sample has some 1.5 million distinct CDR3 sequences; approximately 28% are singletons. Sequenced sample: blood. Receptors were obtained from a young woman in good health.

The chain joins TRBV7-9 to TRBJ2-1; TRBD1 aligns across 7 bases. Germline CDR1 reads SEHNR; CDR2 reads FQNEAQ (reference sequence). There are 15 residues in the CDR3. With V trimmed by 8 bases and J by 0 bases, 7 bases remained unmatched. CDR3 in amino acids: CASPPPGGSYNEQFF. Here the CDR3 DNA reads TGTGCCAGCCCCCCCCCAGGGGGCTCCTACAATGAGCAGTTCTTC.

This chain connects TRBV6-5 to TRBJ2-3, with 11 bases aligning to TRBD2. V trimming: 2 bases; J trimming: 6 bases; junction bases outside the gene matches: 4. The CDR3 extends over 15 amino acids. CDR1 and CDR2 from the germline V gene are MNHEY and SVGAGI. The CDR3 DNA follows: TGTGCCAGCAGTTACCTAGCGGGGGGCAGGGATACGCAGTATTTT. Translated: CASSYLAGGRDTQYF.

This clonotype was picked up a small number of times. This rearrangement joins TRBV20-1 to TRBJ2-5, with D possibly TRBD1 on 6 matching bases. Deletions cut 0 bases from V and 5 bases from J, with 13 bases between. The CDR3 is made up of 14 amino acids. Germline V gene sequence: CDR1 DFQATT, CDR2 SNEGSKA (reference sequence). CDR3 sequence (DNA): TGCAGTGCTAGAGATAGGGGGTATAGGGAGACCCAGTACTTC. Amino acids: CSARDRGYRETQYF.

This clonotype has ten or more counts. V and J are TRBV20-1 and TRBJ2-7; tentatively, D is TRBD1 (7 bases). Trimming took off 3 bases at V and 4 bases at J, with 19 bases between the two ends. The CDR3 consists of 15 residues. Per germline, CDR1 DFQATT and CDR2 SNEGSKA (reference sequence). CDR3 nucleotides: TGCAGTGCTAGTACAGGGGCCAGGAGGGGTTACGAGCAGTACTTC. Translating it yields CSASTGARRGYEQYF.

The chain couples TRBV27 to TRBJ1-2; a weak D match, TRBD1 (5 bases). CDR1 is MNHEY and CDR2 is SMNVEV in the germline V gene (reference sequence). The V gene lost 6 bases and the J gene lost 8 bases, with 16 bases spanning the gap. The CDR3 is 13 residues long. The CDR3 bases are TGTGCCAGCAGCTCAGGGCAGGACCGGGGCTACACCTTC. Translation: CASSSGQDRGYTF.

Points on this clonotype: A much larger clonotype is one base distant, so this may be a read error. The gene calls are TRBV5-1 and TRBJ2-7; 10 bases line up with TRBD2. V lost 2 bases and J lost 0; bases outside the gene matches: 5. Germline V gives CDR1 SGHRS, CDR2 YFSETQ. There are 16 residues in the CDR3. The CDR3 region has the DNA TGCGCCAGCAGCTTCGACCCTAGCGGGAGCTCCTACGAGCAGTACTTC. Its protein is CASSFDPSGSSYEQYF.

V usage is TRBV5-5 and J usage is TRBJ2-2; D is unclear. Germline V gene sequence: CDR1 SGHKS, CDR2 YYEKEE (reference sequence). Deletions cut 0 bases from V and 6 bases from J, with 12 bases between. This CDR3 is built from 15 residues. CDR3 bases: TGTGCCAGCAGCTTGGTGGGAACTGGACCCGGGGAGCTGTTTTTT. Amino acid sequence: CASSLVGTGPGELFF.

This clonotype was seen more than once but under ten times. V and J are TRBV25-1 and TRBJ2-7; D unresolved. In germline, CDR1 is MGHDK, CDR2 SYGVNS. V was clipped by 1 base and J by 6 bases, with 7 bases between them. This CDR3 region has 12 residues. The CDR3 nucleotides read TGTGCCAGCAGTGAATCCGCCGCCGAGCAGTACTTC. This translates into CASSESAAEQYF.

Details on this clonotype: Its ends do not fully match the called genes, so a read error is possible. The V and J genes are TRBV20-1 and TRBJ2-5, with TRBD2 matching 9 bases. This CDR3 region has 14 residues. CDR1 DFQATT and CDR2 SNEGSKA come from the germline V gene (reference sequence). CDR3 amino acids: CNAKVSSGTETQYF. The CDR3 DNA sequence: TGCAATGCTAAGGTGTCTAGCGGGACGGAGACCCAGTACTTC.

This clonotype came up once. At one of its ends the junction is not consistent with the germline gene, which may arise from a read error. CDR3 protein: CASSPRTSRQETQYF. CDR3 in DNA: TGTGCTAGCTCGCCAAGGACAAGCCGCCAAGAGACCCAGTACTTC. The V gene is TRBV18, the J gene TRBJ2-5, with a weak D call TRBD1 (5 bases). The CDR3 sequence is 15 residues long. Germline assignment: CDR1 KGHSH and CDR2 LQKENI.

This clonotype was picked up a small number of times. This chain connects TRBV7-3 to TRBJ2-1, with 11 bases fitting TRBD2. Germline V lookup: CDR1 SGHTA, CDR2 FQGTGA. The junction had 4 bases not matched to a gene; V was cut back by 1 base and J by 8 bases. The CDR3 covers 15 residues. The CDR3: CASSLSSGGAHEQFF. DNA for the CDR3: TGTGCCAGCAGCTTAAGTAGCGGGGGGGCCCATGAGCAGTTCTTC.

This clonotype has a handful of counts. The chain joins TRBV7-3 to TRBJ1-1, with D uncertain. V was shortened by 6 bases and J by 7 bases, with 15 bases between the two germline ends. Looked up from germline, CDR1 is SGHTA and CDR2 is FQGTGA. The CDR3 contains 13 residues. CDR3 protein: CASSSTPASEAFF. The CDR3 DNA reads TGTGCCAGCAGTTCTACACCGGCGAGTGAAGCTTTCTTT.

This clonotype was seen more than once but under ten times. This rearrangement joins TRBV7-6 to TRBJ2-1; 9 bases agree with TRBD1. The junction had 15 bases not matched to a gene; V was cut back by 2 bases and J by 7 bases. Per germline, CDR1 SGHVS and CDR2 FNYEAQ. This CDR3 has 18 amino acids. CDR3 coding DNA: TGTGCCAGCAGCTTAATCCCAAGAGGGACAGGGATATCAAATGAGCAGTTCTTC. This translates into CASSLIPRGTGISNEQFF.

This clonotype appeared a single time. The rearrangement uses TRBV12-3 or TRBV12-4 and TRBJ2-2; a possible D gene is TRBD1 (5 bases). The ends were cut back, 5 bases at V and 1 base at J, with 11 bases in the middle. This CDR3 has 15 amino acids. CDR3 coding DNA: TGTGCCAGCAGTGCGACCACAGGGAACACCGGGGAGCTGTTTTTT. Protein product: CASSATTGNTGELFF.

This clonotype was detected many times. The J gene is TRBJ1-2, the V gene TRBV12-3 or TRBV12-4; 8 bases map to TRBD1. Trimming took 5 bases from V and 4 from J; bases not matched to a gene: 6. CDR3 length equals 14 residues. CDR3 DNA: TGTGCCAGCAGTGTCGGACAGGGAGGCTATGGCTACACCTTC. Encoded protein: CASSVGQGGYGYTF.

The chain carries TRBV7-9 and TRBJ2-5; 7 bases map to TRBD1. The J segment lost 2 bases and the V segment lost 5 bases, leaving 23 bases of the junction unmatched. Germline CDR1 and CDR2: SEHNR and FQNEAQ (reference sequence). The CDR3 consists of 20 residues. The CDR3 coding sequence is TGTGCCAGCAGCCAAAGCTTCGGACAGGTGAAATCGGAGATTCAAGAGACCCAGTACTTC. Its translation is CASSQSFGQVKSEIQETQYF. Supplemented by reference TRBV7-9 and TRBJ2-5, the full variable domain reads DTGVSQNPRHKITKRGQNVTFRCDPISEHNRLYWYRQTLGQGPEFLTYFQNEAQLEKSRLLSDRFSAERPKGSFSTLEIQRTEQGDSAMYLCASSQSFGQVKSEIQETQYFGPGTRLLVL.

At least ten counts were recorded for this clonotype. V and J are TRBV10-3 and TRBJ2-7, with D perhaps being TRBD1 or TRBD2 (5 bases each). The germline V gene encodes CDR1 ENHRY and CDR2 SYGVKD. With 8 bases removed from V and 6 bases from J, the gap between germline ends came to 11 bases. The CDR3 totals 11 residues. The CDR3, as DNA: TGTGCCATCGGTTCAGGGACCGAGCAGTACTTC. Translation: CAIGSGTEQYF.

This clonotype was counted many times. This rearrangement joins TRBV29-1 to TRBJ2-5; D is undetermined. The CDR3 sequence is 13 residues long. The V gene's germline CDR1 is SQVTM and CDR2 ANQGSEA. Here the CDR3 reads CSHQEAPRETQYF. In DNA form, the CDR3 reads TGCAGTCACCAGGAAGCCCCCCGGGAGACCCAGTACTTC.

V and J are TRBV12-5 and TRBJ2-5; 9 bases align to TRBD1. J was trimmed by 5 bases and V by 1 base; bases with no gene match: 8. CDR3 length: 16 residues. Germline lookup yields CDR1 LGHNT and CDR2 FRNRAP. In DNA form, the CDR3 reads TGTGCTAGTGGTTTGGCCAGACAGGGGGTAACGGAGACCCAGTACTTC. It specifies CASGLARQGVTETQYF. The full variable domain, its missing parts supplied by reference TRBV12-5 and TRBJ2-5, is DARVTQTPRHKVTEMGQEVTMRCQPILGHNTVFWYRQTMMQGLELLAYFRNRAPLDDSGMPKDRFSAEMPDATLATLKIQPSEPRDSAVYFCASGLARQGVTETQYFGPGTRLLVL.

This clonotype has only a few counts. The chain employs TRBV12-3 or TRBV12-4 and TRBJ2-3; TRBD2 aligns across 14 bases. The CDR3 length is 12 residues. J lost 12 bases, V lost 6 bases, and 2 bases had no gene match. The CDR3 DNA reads TGTGCCAGCAGGGGGACTAGCGGGAGACAGTATTTT. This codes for CASRGTSGRQYF.

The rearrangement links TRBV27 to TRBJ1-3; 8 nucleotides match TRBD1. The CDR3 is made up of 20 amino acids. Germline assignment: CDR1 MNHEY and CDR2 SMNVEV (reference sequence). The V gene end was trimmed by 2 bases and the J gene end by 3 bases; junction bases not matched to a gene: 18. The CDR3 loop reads CASSLPFELGQGSGGNTIYF. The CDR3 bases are TGTGCCAGCAGTTTACCCTTCGAGCTTGGACAGGGATCTGGTGGAAACACCATATATTTT.